The clone carrying this T cell receptor beta chain was seen a few times. The antigen is not known. Germline-derived CDR1 and CDR2 are DFQATT and SNEGSKA (reference sequence). The CDR3 is 16 amino acids. Between the trimmed V and J ends, which lost 0 bases and 2 bases, there was a span of 17 bases. Preparation of TCR beta libraries was done by quantitative 5'-RACE with molecular barcodes. One entry per CDR3 protein results from TCRdb running MiXCR on the 5' RACE reads. The sample has about 700,000 distinct CDR3 sequences; roughly 19% are singletons. This sample is drawn from a study of CD8 T cells in ankylosing spondylitis. Broader study findings: What seemed typical of ankylosing spondylitis blood was a TCR beta motif built from several highly homologous variants.

Sequenced: blood, either unsorted or a sorted T cell fraction (not recorded which). The V call is TRBV20-1, the J call TRBJ2-7; D possibly corresponds to TRBD2 (5 bases). The TCR comes from a male donor with ankylosing spondylitis. The DNA of the CDR3 is TGCAGTGCTAGAGATCGGTCCGGAGGTCTGACCTACGAGCAGTACTTC. Translation: CSARDRSGGLTYEQYF.